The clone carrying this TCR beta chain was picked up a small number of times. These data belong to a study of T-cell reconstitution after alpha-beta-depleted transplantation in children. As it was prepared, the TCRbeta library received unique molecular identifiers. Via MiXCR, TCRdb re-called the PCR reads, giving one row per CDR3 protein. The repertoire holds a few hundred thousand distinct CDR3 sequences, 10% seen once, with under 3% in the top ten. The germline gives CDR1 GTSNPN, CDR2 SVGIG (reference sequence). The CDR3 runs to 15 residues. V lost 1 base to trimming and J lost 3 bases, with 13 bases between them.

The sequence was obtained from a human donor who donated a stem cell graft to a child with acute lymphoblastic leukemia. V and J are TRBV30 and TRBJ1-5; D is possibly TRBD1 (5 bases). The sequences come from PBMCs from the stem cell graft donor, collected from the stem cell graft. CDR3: CAWSGGYTLNQPQHF. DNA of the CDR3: TGTGCCTGGAGTGGGGGCTACACCCTCAATCAGCCCCAGCATTTT.